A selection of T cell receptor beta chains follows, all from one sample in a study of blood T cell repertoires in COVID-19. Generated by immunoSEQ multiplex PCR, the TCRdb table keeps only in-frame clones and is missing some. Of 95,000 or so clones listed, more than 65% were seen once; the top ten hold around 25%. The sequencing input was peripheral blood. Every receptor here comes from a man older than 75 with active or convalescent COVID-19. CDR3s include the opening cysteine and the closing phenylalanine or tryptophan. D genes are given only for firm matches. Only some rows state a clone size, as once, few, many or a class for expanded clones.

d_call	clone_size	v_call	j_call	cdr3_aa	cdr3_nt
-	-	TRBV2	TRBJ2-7	CASSDFPRRYEQYF	TGTGCCAGCAGCGACTTTCCAAGACGCTACGAGCAGTACTTC
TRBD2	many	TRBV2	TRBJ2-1	CASSGAGGRYNEQFF	TGTGCCAGCAGTGGAGCGGGGGGGCGGTACAATGAGCAGTTCTTC
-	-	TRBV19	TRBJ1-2	CASRPARGTVLGTDGYTF	TGTGCCAGTAGGCCAGCCAGGGGAACAGTTTTAGGCACGGATGGCTACACCTTC
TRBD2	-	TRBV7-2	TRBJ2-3	CASSPNSGGTDTQYF	TGTGCCAGCAGCCCAAATAGCGGGGGAACAGATACGCAGTATTTT
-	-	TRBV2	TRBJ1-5	CASRRDINSNQPQHF	TGTGCCAGCCGCAGGGACATTAATAGCAATCAGCCCCAGCATTTT
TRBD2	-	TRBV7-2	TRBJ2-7	CASSLVRAGDSYEQYF	TGTGCCAGCAGCTTAGTACGGGCGGGGGACTCCTACGAGCAGTACTTC
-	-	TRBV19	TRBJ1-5	CASSIGSGGQPQHF	TGTGCCAGTAGTATAGGATCCGGCGGGCAGCCCCAGCATTTT
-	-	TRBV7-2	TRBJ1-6	CASSLRGSGNSPLHF	TGTGCCAGCAGCTTACGGGGATCGGGGAATTCACCCCTCCACTTT
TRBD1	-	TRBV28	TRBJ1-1	CASSEPGQGGTGVWTEAFF	TGTGCCAGCAGTGAACCGGGACAGGGGGGAACGGGTGTCTGGACTGAAGCTTTCTTT
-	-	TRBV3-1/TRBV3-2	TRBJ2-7	CASSQGRIYYEQYF	TGTGCCAGCAGCCAAGGGAGAATCTACTACGAGCAGTACTTC
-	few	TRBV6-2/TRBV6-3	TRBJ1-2	CASGPPMGENGYTF	TGTGCCAGCGGCCCCCCCATGGGCGAGAATGGCTACACCTTC
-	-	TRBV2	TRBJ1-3	CASSEGEGFGNTIYF	TGTGCCAGCAGTGAAGGGGAGGGGTTTGGAAACACCATATATTTT
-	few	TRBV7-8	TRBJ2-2	CASSFPGLGTGELFF	TGTGCCAGCAGCTTTCCAGGGCTTGGCACCGGGGAGCTGTTTTTT
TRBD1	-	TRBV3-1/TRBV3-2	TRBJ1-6	CASSQEADRYDSPLHF	TGTGCCAGCAGCCAAGAAGCGGACAGGTACGATTCACCCCTCCACTTT
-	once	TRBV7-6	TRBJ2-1	CASSPRSFAGHYNEQFF	TGTGCCAGCAGCCCGCGGAGTTTTGCGGGGCACTACAATGAGCAGTTCTTC
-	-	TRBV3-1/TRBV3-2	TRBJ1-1	CASSQLGQPNTEAFF	TGTGCCAGCAGCCAACTGGGACAACCGAACACTGAAGCTTTCTTT
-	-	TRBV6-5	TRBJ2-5	CASSKNPGGQETQYF	TGTGCCAGCAGCAAGAATCCAGGGGGGCAAGAGACCCAGTACTTC
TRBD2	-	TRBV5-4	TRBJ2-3	CASSPGLAIHTDTQYF	TGTGCCAGCAGCCCCGGACTAGCTATACACACAGATACGCAGTATTTT
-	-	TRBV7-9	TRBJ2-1	CASSRVGGGRDNEQFF	TGTGCCAGCAGCAGAGTGGGGGGAGGAAGGGACAATGAGCAGTTCTTC
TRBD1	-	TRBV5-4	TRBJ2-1	CASSSGTGYNEQFF	TGTGCCAGCAGCTCGGGGACAGGGTACAATGAGCAGTTCTTC
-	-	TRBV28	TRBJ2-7	CASGAFDTYEQYF	TGTGCCAGCGGTGCGTTTGATACCTACGAGCAGTACTTC
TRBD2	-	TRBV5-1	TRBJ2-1	CASSSQPGLAGNEQFF	TGCGCCAGCAGCTCACAACCGGGACTAGCGGGCAATGAGCAGTTCTTC
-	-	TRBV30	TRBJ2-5	CAWGTLHEETQYF	TGTGCCTGGGGGACACTCCATGAAGAGACCCAGTACTTC
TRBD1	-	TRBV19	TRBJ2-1	CASTLDQGVHNEQFF	TGTGCCAGTACCTTGGACCAGGGGGTACACAATGAGCAGTTCTTC
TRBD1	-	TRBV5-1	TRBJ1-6	CASSLVTGDDSPLHF	TGCGCCAGCAGTTTGGTTACAGGGGACGATTCACCCCTCCACTTT
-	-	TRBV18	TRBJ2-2	CASSPLTVNTGELFF	TGTGCCAGCTCACCACTTACGGTAAACACCGGGGAGCTGTTTTTT
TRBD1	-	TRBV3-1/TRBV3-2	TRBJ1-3	CASSNRQGALDTIYF	TGTGCCAGCAGCAACAGACAGGGGGCTTTGGACACCATATATTTT
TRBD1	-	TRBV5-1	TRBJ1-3	CASSLEGASGNTIYF	TGCGCCAGCAGCTTGGAGGGGGCCTCTGGAAACACCATATATTTT
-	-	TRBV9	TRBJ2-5	CASSVTDGAETQYF	TGTGCCAGCAGCGTGACAGATGGGGCAGAGACCCAGTACTTC
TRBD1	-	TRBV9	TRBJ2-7	CASSVGAGGVEQYF	TGTGCCAGCAGCGTAGGTGCAGGGGGCGTCGAGCAGTACTTC
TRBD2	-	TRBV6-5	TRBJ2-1	CASSQGLALREQFF	TGTGCCAGCTCCCAAGGACTAGCCCTCAGGGAGCAGTTCTTC
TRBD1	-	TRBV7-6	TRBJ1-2	CASSLGTGSNYGYTF	TGTGCCAGCAGCTTAGGGACAGGGTCTAACTATGGCTACACCTTC
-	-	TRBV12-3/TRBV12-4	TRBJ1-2	CASSLGRGRSYTF	TGTGCCAGCAGTTTAGGGCGGGGGCGCAGCTACACCTTC
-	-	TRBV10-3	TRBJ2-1	CAISPGGPRFYEQFF	TGTGCCATCAGCCCCGGGGGGCCTAGGTTCTATGAGCAGTTCTTC
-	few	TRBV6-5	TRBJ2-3	CASSWGVRTDTQYF	TGTGCCAGCAGTTGGGGGGTTCGCACAGATACGCAGTATTTT
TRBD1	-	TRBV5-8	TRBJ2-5	CASRDTHRGQETQYF	TGTGCCAGCAGGGATACTCACAGGGGTCAAGAGACCCAGTACTTC
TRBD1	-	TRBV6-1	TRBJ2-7	CASSEQGAPSYEQYF	TGTGCCAGCAGTGAGCAGGGGGCGCCCTCCTACGAGCAGTACTTC
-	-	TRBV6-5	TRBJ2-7	CASRWSPSSYEQYF	TGTGCCAGCCGTTGGTCTCCCAGCTCCTACGAGCAGTACTTC
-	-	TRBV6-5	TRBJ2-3	CASSSGQSGDTQYF	TGTGCCAGCAGTTCCGGCCAAAGCGGAGATACGCAGTATTTT
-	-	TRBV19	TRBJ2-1	CASKGGNEQFF	TGTGCCAGTAAAGGCGGTAATGAGCAGTTCTTC
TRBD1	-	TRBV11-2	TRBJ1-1	CASSSGQRLEAFF	TGTGCCAGCAGCTCGGGACAGCGCCTTGAAGCTTTCTTT
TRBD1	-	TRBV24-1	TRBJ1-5	CATSDGTGDSNQPQHF	TGTGCCACCAGTGATGGGACAGGAGATAGCAATCAGCCCCAGCATTTT
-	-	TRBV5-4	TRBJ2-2	CASSLSETADTGELFF	TGTGCCAGCAGCTTGTCGGAGACGGCTGACACCGGGGAGCTGTTTTTT
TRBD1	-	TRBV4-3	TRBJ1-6	CASSQDARGSPLHF	TGCGCCAGCAGCCAAGATGCCAGGGGGTCGCCCCTCCACTTT
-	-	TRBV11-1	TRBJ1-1	CASSPRRGRSASEAFF	TGTGCCAGCAGCCCCCGGCGGGGGCGTTCAGCGTCTGAAGCTTTCTTT
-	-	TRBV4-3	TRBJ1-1	CASSSGTILNTEAFF	TGCGCCAGCAGCTCCGGGACAATCCTGAACACTGAAGCTTTCTTT
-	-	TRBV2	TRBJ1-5	CASSLPIGLARAQHF	TGTGCCAGCAGCCTCCCCATCGGCCTAGCGAGGGCCCAGCATTTT
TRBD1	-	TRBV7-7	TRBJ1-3	CASSLGTGEGNTIYF	TGTGCCAGCAGCTTGGGGACAGGGGAAGGAAACACCATATATTTT
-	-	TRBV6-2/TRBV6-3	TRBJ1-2	CASSAPGRTYGYTF	TGTGCCAGCAGCGCGCCAGGGAGGACCTATGGCTACACCTTC